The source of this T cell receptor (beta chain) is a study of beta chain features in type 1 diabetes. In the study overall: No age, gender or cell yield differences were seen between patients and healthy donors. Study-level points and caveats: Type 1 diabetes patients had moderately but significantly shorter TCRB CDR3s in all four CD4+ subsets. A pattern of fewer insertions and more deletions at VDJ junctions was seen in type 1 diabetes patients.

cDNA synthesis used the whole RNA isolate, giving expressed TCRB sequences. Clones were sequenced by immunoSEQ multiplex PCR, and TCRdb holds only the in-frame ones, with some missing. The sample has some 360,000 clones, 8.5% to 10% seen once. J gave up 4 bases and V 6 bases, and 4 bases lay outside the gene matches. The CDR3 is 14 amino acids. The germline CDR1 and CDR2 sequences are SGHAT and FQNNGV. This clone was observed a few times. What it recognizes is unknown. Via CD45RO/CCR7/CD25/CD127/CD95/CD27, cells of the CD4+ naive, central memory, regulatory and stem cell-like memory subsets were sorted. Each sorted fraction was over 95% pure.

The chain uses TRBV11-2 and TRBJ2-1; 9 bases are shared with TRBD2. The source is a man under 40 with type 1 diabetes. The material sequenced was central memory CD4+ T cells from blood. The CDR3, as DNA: TGTGCCAGCAGTAGCGGGAGAGCGTACAATGAGCAGTTCTTC. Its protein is CASSSGRAYNEQFF.